A selection of T cell receptor beta chains follows, all from one sample in a study of T cell responses to AZD1222 COVID-19 vaccine. Libraries were prepared by immunoSEQ multiplex PCR; TCRdb keeps only in-frame clonotypes and omits some of them. The sample lists roughly 130,000 clones, around 90% occurring once. The sample here was peripheral blood, taken on day 0 of AZD1222 vaccination. Receptor source: an adult in good health. The CDR3 runs from the conserved cysteine through the conserved F or W. Each record gives: clone size, D gene, V gene, J gene, CDR3 protein, CDR3 DNA. D genes are given only for firm matches. The size of a clone is reported for some rows only, either as once, few or many, or as a class for expanded clones.

abundance: NA
d_gene: NA
v_gene: TRBV7-2
j_gene: TRBJ2-7
CDR3aa: CASSLYFEQYF
CDR3nt: TGTGCCAGCAGCTTATATTTCGAGCAGTACTTC

abundance: NA
d_gene: TRBD1
v_gene: TRBV18
j_gene: TRBJ2-7
CDR3aa: CASSPGTVQIYEQYF
CDR3nt: TGTGCCAGCTCACCCGGGACAGTGCAAATCTACGAGCAGTACTTC

abundance: NA
d_gene: NA
v_gene: TRBV7-8
j_gene: TRBJ2-2
CDR3aa: CASRLSTVNTGELFF
CDR3nt: TGTGCCAGTCGCTTGAGCACAGTCAACACCGGGGAGCTGTTTTTT

abundance: NA
d_gene: TRBD1
v_gene: TRBV2
j_gene: TRBJ1-3
CDR3aa: CASRRTQGADTIYF
CDR3nt: TGTGCCAGCAGGAGGACCCAGGGGGCGGACACCATATATTTT

abundance: NA
d_gene: NA
v_gene: TRBV28
j_gene: TRBJ2-1
CDR3aa: CASSYDEQFF
CDR3nt: TGTGCCAGCAGTTACGATGAGCAGTTCTTC

abundance: NA
d_gene: TRBD1
v_gene: TRBV7-2
j_gene: TRBJ1-1
CDR3aa: CASSSTGQVATEAFF
CDR3nt: TGTGCCAGCAGCTCCACGGGACAGGTAGCGACTGAAGCTTTCTTT

abundance: NA
d_gene: TRBD2
v_gene: TRBV4-3
j_gene: TRBJ2-1
CDR3aa: CASSQRLAGGSRDEQFF
CDR3nt: TGCGCCAGCAGCCAGCGACTAGCGGGAGGGTCGCGCGATGAGCAGTTCTTC

abundance: NA
d_gene: TRBD2
v_gene: TRBV4-3
j_gene: TRBJ2-1
CDR3aa: CASSQVWRGAYNEQFF
CDR3nt: TGCGCCAGCAGCCAAGTGTGGCGGGGGGCCTACAATGAGCAGTTCTTC

abundance: NA
d_gene: NA
v_gene: TRBV6-5
j_gene: TRBJ1-1
CDR3aa: CASNRGVRNTEAFF
CDR3nt: TGTGCCAGCAATAGAGGGGTTAGGAACACTGAAGCTTTCTTT

abundance: few
d_gene: TRBD1
v_gene: TRBV27
j_gene: TRBJ2-7
CDR3aa: CASRPTGSYEQYF
CDR3nt: TGTGCCAGTAGACCGACAGGGTCCTACGAGCAGTACTTC

abundance: NA
d_gene: NA
v_gene: TRBV6-5
j_gene: TRBJ2-4
CDR3aa: CASSYSYALAKNIQYF
CDR3nt: TGTGCCAGCAGTTACTCGTATGCGCTAGCCAAAAACATTCAGTACTTC

abundance: NA
d_gene: NA
v_gene: TRBV7-9
j_gene: TRBJ1-1
CDR3aa: CASRTPGGNTEAFF
CDR3nt: TGTGCCAGCAGAACCCCGGGGGGTAACACTGAAGCTTTCTTT

abundance: NA
d_gene: TRBD1
v_gene: TRBV7-8
j_gene: TRBJ2-3
CDR3aa: CASRSRTGSTDTQYF
CDR3nt: TGTGCCAGCAGAAGTAGGACAGGAAGCACAGATACGCAGTATTTT

abundance: NA
d_gene: NA
v_gene: TRBV7-8
j_gene: TRBJ2-1
CDR3aa: CASSLGPGNEQFF
CDR3nt: TGTGCCAGCAGCTTGGGACCGGGGAATGAGCAGTTCTTC

abundance: NA
d_gene: TRBD2
v_gene: TRBV6-2/TRBV6-3
j_gene: TRBJ2-5
CDR3aa: CASSYPPLAGGPQETQYF
CDR3nt: TGTGCCAGCAGTTACCCCCCTCTAGCGGGGGGACCTCAAGAGACCCAGTACTTC

abundance: NA
d_gene: NA
v_gene: TRBV16
j_gene: TRBJ1-6
CDR3aa: CASSQSKGDSPLHF
CDR3nt: TGTGCCAGCAGCCAATCAAAAGGGGATTCACCCCTCCACTTT

abundance: NA
d_gene: TRBD1
v_gene: TRBV6-5
j_gene: TRBJ1-2
CDR3aa: CASRKDRDDGYTF
CDR3nt: TGTGCCAGCAGAAAAGACAGGGACGATGGCTACACCTTC

abundance: NA
d_gene: NA
v_gene: TRBV6-2/TRBV6-3
j_gene: TRBJ2-5
CDR3aa: CASSYLETQYF
CDR3nt: TGTGCCAGCAGTTACCTGGAGACCCAGTACTTC

abundance: NA
d_gene: NA
v_gene: TRBV7-2
j_gene: TRBJ2-2
CDR3aa: CASSPIPSTGELFF
CDR3nt: TGTGCCAGCAGTCCCATCCCGAGCACCGGGGAGCTGTTTTTT

abundance: NA
d_gene: NA
v_gene: TRBV24-1
j_gene: TRBJ2-2
CDR3aa: CATSAATANTGELFF
CDR3nt: TGTGCCACCAGTGCCGCGACAGCGAACACCGGGGAGCTGTTTTTT

abundance: few
d_gene: NA
v_gene: TRBV29-1
j_gene: TRBJ2-7
CDR3aa: CSVAQGLYEQYF
CDR3nt: TGCAGCGTTGCCCAGGGGTTATACGAGCAGTACTTC

abundance: NA
d_gene: TRBD2
v_gene: TRBV10-1
j_gene: TRBJ2-3
CDR3aa: CASSESGTSGGSDTQYF
CDR3nt: TGCGCCAGCAGTGAGTCCGGGACTAGCGGGGGGAGTGATACGCAGTATTTT

abundance: NA
d_gene: NA
v_gene: TRBV5-4
j_gene: TRBJ2-6
CDR3aa: CASSSTSTSGANVLTF
CDR3nt: TGTGCCAGCAGCTCAACTAGCACCTCTGGGGCCAACGTCCTGACTTTC

abundance: NA
d_gene: NA
v_gene: TRBV5-1
j_gene: TRBJ2-5
CDR3aa: CASSLGAGFSETQYF
CDR3nt: TGCGCCAGCAGCTTGGGGGCCGGGTTCTCCGAGACCCAGTACTTC

abundance: NA
d_gene: TRBD1
v_gene: TRBV10-3
j_gene: TRBJ1-2
CDR3aa: CAISALGQGGSGYTF
CDR3nt: TGTGCCATCAGTGCATTGGGACAGGGAGGTTCTGGCTACACCTTC

abundance: NA
d_gene: TRBD1
v_gene: TRBV5-8
j_gene: TRBJ2-3
CDR3aa: CASSLGQGLTDTQYF
CDR3nt: TGTGCCAGCAGCTTAGGACAGGGGTTGACAGATACGCAGTATTTT

abundance: NA
d_gene: TRBD1
v_gene: TRBV10-3
j_gene: TRBJ1-2
CDR3aa: CAISSNPGQGLDYGYTF
CDR3nt: TGTGCCATCAGTTCGAACCCGGGACAGGGATTAGACTATGGCTACACCTTC

abundance: NA
d_gene: NA
v_gene: TRBV20-1
j_gene: TRBJ1-6
CDR3aa: CSARDLGPLHF
CDR3nt: TGCAGTGCTAGAGATCTGGGTCCCCTCCACTTT

abundance: NA
d_gene: NA
v_gene: TRBV4-2
j_gene: TRBJ2-7
CDR3aa: CASSYSGRVGAYEQYF
CDR3nt: TGTGCCAGCAGCTATTCGGGCAGGGTGGGTGCCTACGAGCAGTACTTC

abundance: NA
d_gene: TRBD1
v_gene: TRBV4-2
j_gene: TRBJ1-5
CDR3aa: CASSQGTGDHQPQHF
CDR3nt: TGTGCCAGCAGCCAGGGGACAGGGGATCATCAGCCCCAGCATTTT

abundance: NA
d_gene: NA
v_gene: TRBV3-1/TRBV3-2
j_gene: TRBJ1-2
CDR3aa: CASSQVGRGYTF
CDR3nt: TGTGCCAGCAGCCAAGTCGGCAGAGGCTACACCTTC

abundance: NA
d_gene: TRBD1
v_gene: TRBV7-8
j_gene: TRBJ1-3
CDR3aa: CASSSQGGENTIYF
CDR3nt: TGTGCCAGCAGCTCACAGGGGGGTGAAAACACCATATATTTT

abundance: NA
d_gene: NA
v_gene: TRBV5-1
j_gene: TRBJ1-1
CDR3aa: CASSLAQGGTEAFF
CDR3nt: TGCGCCAGCAGCTTGGCCCAGGGCGGAACTGAAGCTTTCTTT

abundance: NA
d_gene: NA
v_gene: TRBV12-3/TRBV12-4
j_gene: TRBJ2-5
CDR3aa: CASRTGSQETQYF
CDR3nt: TGTGCCAGCAGAACAGGGTCCCAAGAGACCCAGTACTTC

abundance: NA
d_gene: NA
v_gene: TRBV19
j_gene: TRBJ1-1
CDR3aa: CASSIAGLSNTEAFF
CDR3nt: TGTGCCAGTAGTATCGCCGGACTTTCGAACACTGAAGCTTTCTTT

abundance: NA
d_gene: NA
v_gene: TRBV2
j_gene: TRBJ1-5
CDR3aa: CASSEFGGLSNQPQHF
CDR3nt: TGTGCCAGCAGTGAGTTCGGGGGACTTAGTAATCAGCCCCAGCATTTT

abundance: NA
d_gene: NA
v_gene: TRBV27
j_gene: TRBJ2-7
CDR3aa: CASTPTLAAGVPYEQYF
CDR3nt: TGTGCCAGCACTCCAACTCTGGCGGCCGGTGTCCCCTACGAGCAGTACTTC

abundance: NA
d_gene: TRBD2
v_gene: TRBV7-7
j_gene: TRBJ2-5
CDR3aa: CASSLERGPQETQYF
CDR3nt: TGTGCTAGCAGCTTAGAGCGGGGGCCCCAAGAGACCCAGTACTTC

abundance: NA
d_gene: NA
v_gene: TRBV28
j_gene: TRBJ2-2
CDR3aa: CASSFVLGAAANTGELFF
CDR3nt: TGTGCCAGCAGTTTTGTTCTGGGGGCGGCCGCGAACACCGGGGAGCTGTTTTTT

abundance: NA
d_gene: NA
v_gene: TRBV7-8
j_gene: TRBJ1-5
CDR3aa: CASSYFPRNSNQPQHF
CDR3nt: TGTGCCAGCAGCTATTTTCCACGGAATAGCAATCAGCCCCAGCATTTT